The 17 T cell receptor beta chains given below trace back to one sample, sequenced in a study of identical twins (dated by TCRdb to the mid-2010s). Library preparation employed 5' RACE. For sequencing, an Illumina HiSeq 2000 was employed. TCRdb reanalyzed the raw reads on its own, using fastp at Q25 for trimming and MiXCR for clone calling, and kept in-frame beta chains. Here each entry gathers all rows of one CDR3 protein and keeps the most common genes and DNA. In this sample the table shows around 550,000 distinct CDR3 sequences, nearly 15% of which occur a single time. 0.44% of the sample goes to the ten largest clones. Separately, the same data were catalogued under a study of yellow fever vaccine responses in identical twins.

Material for sequencing was CD4+ T cells sorted from blood. The receptors here all came from a woman between 18 and 29 years old in good health.

The V gene is TRBV10-3, the J gene TRBJ2-1; no firm D call. The V end was cut by 10 bases, the J end by 8 bases, with 12 bases between. CDR3 size: 11 residues. Looked up from germline, CDR1 is ENHRY and CDR2 is SYGVKD. The CDR3 nucleotides are TGTGCCAGCAGCGCCACGGATGAGCAGTTCTTC. Translating gives CASSATDEQFF.

This clonotype came up a few times. The CDR3: CASSLKGLAGGPAGELFF. The CDR3 region has the DNA TGTGCCAGCAGTTTAAAGGGACTAGCGGGAGGGCCTGCCGGGGAGCTGTTTTTT. The chain uses TRBV27 and TRBJ2-2, with 16 bases identical to TRBD2. The germline V gene encodes CDR1 MNHEY and CDR2 SMNVEV (reference sequence). This CDR3 has 18 amino acids. The V and J ends lost 2 bases and 6 bases, in that order; junction bases with no gene match: 6.

This clonotype was seen a handful of times. The chain couples TRBV28 to TRBJ1-2, with a weak D call TRBD1 (6 bases). Trimming pared 6 bases from V and 8 bases from J, leaving 16 bases between. Germline values: CDR1 MDHEN, CDR2 SYDVKM. The CDR3 runs 13 residues. As DNA, the CDR3 is TGTGCCAGCAGCCCCGGGGGCTTCTGGGGCTACACCTTC. The encoded protein is CASSPGGFWGYTF.

This clonotype was observed a handful of times. V and J are TRBV4-1 and TRBJ2-1, with a possible D match to TRBD1 (5 bases). CDR3 length: 17 amino acids. V was shortened by 6 bases and J by 7 bases, with 25 bases between the two germline ends. CDR1 and CDR2 from the germline V gene are MGHRA and YSYEKL. Here the CDR3 reads CASSSGARGGSGNEQFF. CDR3 DNA: TGCGCCAGCAGTTCAGGAGCACGTGGTGGTTCAGGGAATGAGCAGTTCTTC.

The V call is TRBV12-3 or TRBV12-4, the J call TRBJ2-2; 9 positions agree with TRBD1. V was pared by 7 bases and J by 7 bases, with 16 bases of the junction left unmatched. CDR3 length: 17 amino acids. CDR3 loop: CASTTRWDRVFGGELFF. The CDR3 DNA is TGTGCCAGCACCACACGATGGGACAGGGTGTTTGGCGGGGAGCTGTTTTTT.

In this sample, this clonotype turned up a few times. The gene calls are TRBV20-1 and TRBJ2-2; 8 bases align to TRBD1. The V segment lost 3 bases and the J segment 6 bases; nucleotides outside the gene matches: 6. Germline V gene data show CDR1 as DFQATT and CDR2 as SNEGSKA (reference sequence). The CDR3 is 14 residues long. Here the CDR3 reads CSASPGTGPGELFF. Written as DNA, the CDR3 is TGCAGTGCTAGCCCCGGGACAGGTCCCGGGGAGCTGTTTTTT.

J is TRBJ2-1 and V is TRBV12-3 or TRBV12-4; TRBD2 aligns across 12 bases. Unmatched junction bases numbered 8, after V lost 5 bases and J lost 0 bases. The CDR3 is 18 amino acids. The CDR3 region is CASSGTSGFRSSYNEQFF. The DNA of the CDR3 is TGTGCCAGCAGTGGGACTAGCGGGTTCCGAAGCTCCTACAATGAGCAGTTCTTC.

The J gene is TRBJ2-5, the V gene TRBV7-9; possibly TRBD2 for D (6 bases). This CDR3 contains 15 residues. With 7 bases removed from V and 0 bases from J, the gap between germline ends came to 15 bases. In germline, CDR1 is SEHNR, CDR2 FQNEAQ (reference sequence). CDR3 protein: CASTTGVGYQETQYF. The CDR3 DNA sequence: TGTGCCAGCACCACGGGAGTTGGATACCAAGAGACCCAGTACTTC.

This clonotype appeared a few times. V is TRBV9 and J is TRBJ2-1; a possible D gene is TRBD1 (5 bases). The CDR3 loop spans 13 amino acids. Trimming stripped 1 base from V and 7 bases from J, with 9 bases between. The germline V gene has CDR1 SGDLS and CDR2 YYNGEE. The DNA for the CDR3 is TGTGCCAGCAGCGTACAGGGTAGGAATGAGCAGTTCTTC. It is translated as CASSVQGRNEQFF.

This clonotype was counted between two and nine times. The chain joins TRBV5-1 to TRBJ2-2; TRBD2 matches at 14 bases. The ends lost 0 bases at V and 3 bases at J; junction bases unmatched: 4. The CDR3 has 18 amino acids. CDR1 SGHRS and CDR2 YFSETQ come from the germline V gene. CDR3 residues: CASSLGTSGGPYTGELFF. CDR3 DNA: TGCGCCAGCAGCTTGGGGACTAGCGGGGGGCCCTACACCGGGGAGCTGTTTTTT.

This clonotype was counted only a few times. This chain links TRBV6-1 with TRBJ2-7; 11 bases are shared with TRBD1. V shed 6 bases, J shed 4 bases, and the junction held 8 bases outside the gene matches. There are 15 residues in the CDR3. Germline V gene data show CDR1 as MNHNS and CDR2 as SASEGT. The CDR3 DNA is TGTGCCAGCAGACCAGGGACAGGGGGAAGTTACGAGCAGTACGTC. Amino acid sequence: CASRPGTGGSYEQYV.

The chain combines TRBV15 with TRBJ1-5; unclear D gene. CDR1 and CDR2 (germline): LNHNV, YYDKDF (reference sequence). CDR3 length: 13 residues. The V and J ends lost 0 bases and 4 bases respectively, with 4 bases between them. This CDR3 reads CATSRDQNQPQHF. For the CDR3, the DNA is TGTGCCACCAGCAGAGACCAAAATCAGCCCCAGCATTTT.

The genes are TRBV7-9 and TRBJ1-1, with D perhaps TRBD1 (5 bases). Trimming took off 2 bases at V and 6 bases at J, with 10 bases between the two ends. Germline V gives CDR1 SEHNR, CDR2 FQNEAQ (reference sequence). The CDR3 contains 13 residues. CDR3 residues: CASSLMVGAEAFF. Here the CDR3 DNA reads TGTGCCAGCAGCTTAATGGTAGGGGCTGAAGCTTTCTTT. Complete variable domain (other parts from reference TRBV7-9 and TRBJ1-1): DTGVSQNPRHKITKRGQNVTFRCDPISEHNRLYWYRQTLGQGPEFLTYFQNEAQLEKSRLLSDRFSAERPKGSFSTLEIQRTEQGDSAMYLCASSLMVGAEAFFGQGTRLTVV.

This clonotype was counted many times. The V and J genes are TRBV12-3 or TRBV12-4 and TRBJ2-7, with D hard to call. The CDR3 spans 14 residues. V shed 7 bases and J shed 3 bases, with 16 bases lying between them. The CDR3 region has the DNA TGTGCCAGCAACCAATGGGGTCTAAACTACGAGCAGTACTTC. The encoded protein is CASNQWGLNYEQYF.

This clonotype was seen a handful of times. This chain joins TRBV10-3 and TRBJ2-3; 12 nucleotides align to TRBD2. Germline CDR1 and CDR2: ENHRY and SYGVKD. Trimming at V came to 2 bases and at J to 5 bases, leaving 5 bases not matched to a gene. The CDR3 has 16 residues. The CDR3 DNA reads as TGTGCCATCAGTGAGGGACTAGCGGGGCCTGTAGATACGCAGTATTTT. It specifies CAISEGLAGPVDTQYF.

This CDR3 is CASSLVQDNEQFF. CDR3 nucleotide sequence: TGTGCCAGCAGTTTAGTCCAGGACAATGAGCAGTTCTTC. The chain uses TRBV12-3 or TRBV12-4 and TRBJ2-1; no reliable D call. The V end was cut by 1 base, the J end by 5 bases, with 6 bases between. The CDR3 spans 13 residues.

The chain combines TRBV5-8 with TRBJ2-1; a possible D gene is TRBD2 (5 bases). Germline CDR1 reads SGHTS; CDR2 reads YDEGEE. Trimming cost V 5 bases and J 3 bases, with 15 bases left between them. The CDR3 spans 15 residues. The CDR3 here is CASSFASGVYNEQFF. In DNA, the CDR3 is TGTGCCAGCAGTTTCGCCTCCGGGGTCTACAATGAGCAGTTCTTC.